A selection of T cell receptor beta chains follows, all from one sample in a study of blood T cells in healthy people across ages. Using its own MiXCR run on the 5' RACE reads, TCRdb lists one record per CDR3 protein. Counted here are 2 million or so distinct CDR3 sequences, around 50% occurring once; the ten biggest clones make up more than 2%. The sequenced sample consisted of blood. The receptor set was obtained from a woman aged 40 to 50 in good health. Both conserved end residues are part of each CDR3. A D gene is named only where the DNA matches it firmly. The size entry is marked missing in some rows and otherwise reads once, few, many or a size class.

j_gene	d_gene	v_gene	len	abundance	CDR3aa	CDR3nt
TRBJ2-7	-	TRBV27	14	-	CASSSLHRLHEQYF	TGTGCCAGCAGTTCCCTCCACAGGCTACACGAGCAGTACTTC
TRBJ1-5	-	TRBV7-2	14	many	CASSPRGGNQPQHF	TGCGCCAGCAGTCCCAGGGGTGGCAATCAGCCCCAGCATTTT
TRBJ2-5	-	TRBV20-1	15	-	CSARDVVQVLETQYF	TGCAGTGCTAGAGACGTGGTACAGGTGTTAGAGACCCAGTACTTC
TRBJ2-1	-	TRBV7-9	14	few	CASSLGHVGDEQFF	TGTGCCAGCAGCTTAGGCCATGTTGGGGATGAGCAGTTCTTC
TRBJ2-5	TRBD2	TRBV3-1	16	-	CASSYKLAGGDNEQYF	TGTGCCAGCAGCTATAAGCTAGCGGGGGGGGACAATGAGCAGTACTTC
TRBJ2-1	TRBD2	TRBV20-1	14	-	CSASTLGGTNEQFF	TGCAGTGCTTCCACACTCGGGGGGACCAATGAGCAGTTCTTC
TRBJ2-3	TRBD2	TRBV5-5	17	few	CASSLVWPSGASDTQYF	TGTGCCAGCAGCTTGGTTTGGCCTAGCGGGGCCTCAGATACGCAGTATTTT
TRBJ2-1	TRBD2	TRBV9	18	-	CASSPPTSGGASHNEQFF	TGTGCCAGCAGCCCCCCAACTAGCGGGGGGGCATCCCACAATGAGCAGTTCTTC
TRBJ1-4	-	TRBV7-2	13	-	CASKETMNEKLFF	TGTGCCAGCAAGGAGACAATGAATGAAAAACTGTTTTTT
TRBJ1-2	-	TRBV6-1	15	-	CASSEAWPPPGGYTF	TGTGCCAGCAGTGAAGCGTGGCCTCCCCCAGGGGGCTACACCTTC
TRBJ2-3	-	TRBV15	13	few	CATSRVYADTQYF	TGTGCCACCAGCAGAGTATACGCGGATACGCAGTATTTT
TRBJ2-3	TRBD1	TRBV27	16	few	CASSLRGTGGPDTQYF	TGTGCCAGCAGTTTAAGAGGGACAGGGGGCCCAGATACGCAGTATTTT
TRBJ2-5	-	TRBV12-3/TRBV12-4	13	few	CASRYREQETQYF	TGTGCCAGCAGATACCGGGAGCAGGAGACCCAGTACTTC
TRBJ2-7	-	TRBV3-1	15	few	CASSHRGVPSYEQYF	TGTGCCAGCAGCCATCGCGGGGTCCCCTCCTACGAGCAGTACTTC
TRBJ1-5	-	TRBV27	14	many	CASSLVAGNQPQHF	TGTGCCAGCAGCTTAGTTGCTGGGAATCAGCCCCAGCATTTT
TRBJ1-2	-	TRBV3-1	16	few	CASSQFGGRGDYGYTF	TGTGCCAGCAGCCAATTCGGTGGCAGGGGAGACTATGGCTACACCTTC
TRBJ2-5	-	TRBV6-5	13	-	CASSRQDRETQYF	TGTGCCAGCAGTAGACAGGACCGAGAGACCCAGTACTTC
TRBJ2-3	TRBD2	TRBV7-2	15	-	CASSFASGGTDMQYF	TGTGCCAGCAGCTTTGCTAGCGGGGGCACAGATATGCAGTATTTT
TRBJ2-3	TRBD1	TRBV11-2	16	few	CASSSRTGGRSDTQYF	TGTGCCAGCAGCTCCCGGACAGGGGGTAGGTCGGATACGCAGTATTTT
TRBJ1-5	TRBD1	TRBV28	16	-	CAGRRQGSGQGQPQHF	TGTGCCGGTCGACGACAGGGGTCGGGACAAGGTCAGCCCCAGCATTTT
TRBJ2-4	TRBD1	TRBV27	15	-	CASSSLPRTGGEQYF	TGTGCCAGCAGTTCCCTCCCTAGGACAGGGGGAGAGCAGTACTTC
TRBJ2-7	-	TRBV12-3/TRBV12-4	12	few	CARRGRTYEQYF	TGTGCCAGACGGGGTCGTACCTACGAGCAGTACTTC
TRBJ2-7	TRBD1	TRBV6-2/TRBV6-3	17	-	CASSRQRGRALYNEQYF	TGTGCCAGCAGCCGACAAAGGGGGCGCGCCCTTTACAATGAGCAGTACTTC
TRBJ2-7	TRBD2	TRBV7-9	16	-	CASSSLLAGSSYEQYF	TGTGCCAGCAGCTCCCTACTAGCGGGTAGCTCCTACGAGCAGTACTTC
TRBJ1-1	-	TRBV6-5	12	-	CASSHRNTEAFF	TGTGCCAGCAGTCACAGGAACACTGAAGCTTTCTTT
TRBJ1-5	-	TRBV5-5	17	-	CASSLVEFGGTGQPQHF	TGTGCCAGCAGCTTGGTAGAGTTTGGGGGTACGGGGCAGCCCCAGCATTTT
TRBJ2-3	-	TRBV6-6	14	few	CASKPDSYTDTQYF	TGTGCCAGCAAACCGGACAGCTACACAGATACGCAGTATTTT
TRBJ2-7	-	TRBV27	13	few	CASSLGKTYEQYF	TGTGCCAGCAGTTTAGGCAAGACCTACGAGCAGTACTTC
TRBJ1-5	-	TRBV4-1	13	-	CASSAGFGQPQHF	TGCGCCAGCAGCGCAGGGTTCGGTCAGCCCCAGCATTTT
TRBJ1-2	-	TRBV12-3/TRBV12-4	14	few	CASSLGVLPGGYTF	TGTGCCAGCAGCCTCGGGGTGTTACCGGGAGGCTACACCTTC
TRBJ2-1	TRBD2	TRBV20-1	15	-	CSVERGGPHYNEQFF	TGCAGTGTAGAGCGGGGGGGCCCCCACTACAATGAGCAGTTCTTC
TRBJ2-1	TRBD2	TRBV14	16	-	CASSPSASGRLYEQFF	TGTGCCAGCAGCCCCTCGGCTAGCGGGAGATTATATGAGCAGTTCTTC
TRBJ2-7	-	TRBV5-1	15	few	CASSLMWGAINEQYF	TGCGCCAGCAGCTTGATGTGGGGGGCCATCAACGAGCAGTACTTC
TRBJ2-4	-	TRBV6-6	12	-	CASSYQKTIQYF	TGTGCCAGCAGTTACCAGAAAACCATTCAGTACTTC
TRBJ1-2	-	TRBV12-3/TRBV12-4	13	few	CASSFRQNYGYTF	TGTGCCAGCAGTTTTCGACAGAACTATGGCTACACCTTC
TRBJ2-5	-	TRBV20-1	15	-	CSESPIGQSRETQYF	TGCAGTGAATCGCCGATAGGACAGTCCAGGGAGACCCAGTACTTC
TRBJ2-3	TRBD2	TRBV2	18	-	CASSETYPGLASRDTQYF	TGTGCCAGCAGTGAAACCTACCCGGGACTAGCGAGTAGAGATACGCAGTATTTT
TRBJ2-6	-	TRBV7-9	12	few	CASSLAANVLTF	TGTGCCAGCAGCTTAGCGGCCAACGTCCTGACTTTC
TRBJ2-3	TRBD2	TRBV7-6	19	-	CASSLASGSGGPSTDTQYF	TGTGCCAGCAGCTTAGCGAGTGGTAGCGGGGGGCCTAGCACAGATACGCAGTATTTT
TRBJ1-1	TRBD1	TRBV5-5	16	-	CASSLGDRGRGTEAFF	TGTGCCAGCAGCTTGGGGGACAGGGGACGGGGCACTGAAGCTTTCTTT
TRBJ2-3	-	TRBV5-1	17	-	CASSRFGTGDNTDTQYF	TGCGCCAGCAGCCGATTTGGGACGGGGGATAACACAGATACGCAGTATTTT